Listed here are 14 T cell receptor beta chains from one sample, sequenced in a study of Ad26.COV2.S vaccination and SARS-CoV-2 variants. The treatment was: some 20 received Ad26.COV2.S at low or high dose, single or two shots; about 5 received placebo; per-sample allocation not given. Samples analyzed were those drawn on day 63 after the first vaccine or placebo injection. Repertoires were generated with immunoSEQ multiplex PCR, while TCRdb's copy carries only in-frame clones and drops some. This table has about 420,000 clones, around nine tenths appearing once. The sequenced sample was peripheral blood, obtained in a trial of Ad26.COV2.S vaccine versus placebo. Receptors originate from a person aged 18-60 years who received the Ad26.COV2.S COVID-19 vaccine or a placebo.

The CDR3 sequence: CASSGTENSPLHF. CDR3 in DNA: TGTGCCAGCAGCGGAACAGAGAATTCACCCCTCCACTTT. V and J are TRBV3-1 (or the pseudogene TRBV3-2) and TRBJ1-6; D gene unclear. The CDR3 runs 13 residues. Deletions cut 5 bases from V and 7 bases from J, with 9 bases between. The V gene's germline CDR1 is LGHDT and CDR2 YNNKEL (reference sequence).

CDR3 DNA sequence: TGTGCCACCAGCAGAGATAAGACAGGGTCGGGGGCTTTCTTT. Translating it yields CATSRDKTGSGAFF. This sequence joins TRBV15 and TRBJ1-1; 7 positions agree with TRBD1. The CDR3 extends over 14 amino acids. J was trimmed by 11 bases and V by 0 bases; bases with no gene match: 9. Germline CDR1 is LNHNV and CDR2 is YYDKDF (reference sequence).

The genes are TRBV6-6 and TRBJ2-7, with D possibly matching TRBD2 (6 bases). This CDR3 has 15 amino acids. Trimming cost V 2 bases and J 1 base, with 12 bases left between them. Per germline, CDR1 MNHNY and CDR2 SVGAGI (reference sequence). CDR3 protein: CASSYVGGVSYEQYF. The CDR3 region has the DNA TGTGCCAGCAGTTACGTCGGGGGAGTATCCTACGAGCAGTACTTC.

J is TRBJ2-5 and V is TRBV11-2; no clear D gene. There are 14 residues in the CDR3. Trimming pared 1 base from V and 2 bases from J, leaving 8 bases between. The V gene's germline CDR1 is SGHAT and CDR2 FQNNGV. This CDR3 reads CASSLGTVQETQYF. CDR3 nucleotides: TGTGCCAGCAGCTTAGGGACGGTACAAGAGACCCAGTACTTC.

This rearrangement joins TRBV4-1 to TRBJ2-1; D is ambiguous. V was shortened by 4 bases and J by 10 bases, with 14 bases between the two germline ends. The CDR3 sequence is 13 residues long. Looked up from germline, CDR1 is MGHRA and CDR2 is YSYEKL. DNA for the CDR3: TGCGCCAGCAGCCCCTGGGTGGGTTTGGAGCAGTTCTTC. It yields the protein CASSPWVGLEQFF.

The CDR3 nucleotides are TGCGCCAGCAGCCAAGAAGGTCAGGATTCTAACTATGGCTACACCTTC. Its translation is CASSQEGQDSNYGYTF. The chain carries TRBV4-3 and TRBJ1-2; D is uncertain. The germline V and J ends were trimmed by 0 bases and 0 bases, with 11 bases remaining between them. The CDR3 has 16 residues. Germline CDR1 is LGHNA and CDR2 is YSLEER.

This sequence joins TRBV7-2 and TRBJ1-2, with a tentative D call TRBD1 (6 bases). The germline V gene has CDR1 SGHTA and CDR2 FQGNSA. V lost 5 bases to trimming and J lost 6 bases, with 16 bases between them. This CDR3 spans 14 amino acids. CDR3 residues: CASSTGGGRNGYTF. In DNA, the CDR3 is TGTGCCAGCAGCACCGGGGGGGGCCGTAATGGCTACACCTTC. The complete variable domain, with remaining parts taken from reference TRBV7-2 and TRBJ1-2, reads GAGVSQSPSNKVTEKGKDVELRCDPISGHTALYWYRQSLGQGLEFLIYFQGNSAPDKSGLPSDRFSAERTGGSVSTLTIQRTQQEDSAVYLCASSTGGGRNGYTFGSGTRLTVV.

The gene calls are TRBV7-8 and TRBJ2-5; D ambiguous. The ends were cut back, 7 bases at V and 1 base at J, with 16 bases in the middle. Germline CDR1 SGHVS, CDR2 FQNEAQ. This CDR3 has 15 residues. CDR3 in DNA: TGTGCCAGCATCTACTCCACATCGCGCCAAGAGACCCAGTACTTC. As protein: CASIYSTSRQETQYF.

The chain carries TRBV28 and TRBJ2-5, with TRBD2 matching 13 bases. The germline V gene encodes CDR1 MDHEN and CDR2 SYDVKM. The V gene end was trimmed by 4 bases and the J gene end by 3 bases; junction bases not matched to a gene: 5. The length of the CDR3 is 16 residues. CDR3 amino acids: CASSSNGLAGEETQYF. The CDR3 region has the DNA TGTGCCAGCAGTTCAAACGGACTAGCGGGGGAAGAGACCCAGTACTTC.

The V gene is TRBV7-2, the J gene TRBJ2-7, with D possibly being TRBD1 (6 bases). The CDR3 is 15 amino acids. Germline V lookup: CDR1 SGHTA, CDR2 FQGNSA. V lost 1 base, J lost 0 bases, and 10 bases lay in between. The chain's CDR3 is CASSLEWGLSYEQYF. The CDR3 nucleotides are TGTGCCAGCAGCTTAGAATGGGGGCTCTCCTACGAGCAGTACTTC.

The chain carries TRBV6-5 and TRBJ1-2; the D gene is possibly TRBD1 (5 bases). Trimming took 8 bases from V and 4 from J, leaving 17 bases between them. Germline V gene sequence: CDR1 MNHEY, CDR2 SVGAGI. This CDR3 spans 14 amino acids. CDR3 sequence: CASRSGRGIYGYTF. The CDR3 bases are TGTGCCAGCCGGTCGGGGCGGGGCATCTATGGCTACACCTTC.

The J gene is TRBJ1-1, the V gene TRBV4-1; D may be TRBD1 (6 bases). V dropped 1 base and J dropped 6 bases, with 21 bases sitting between them. Per the germline V gene, CDR1 is MGHRA and CDR2 is YSYEKL. CDR3 length equals 17 residues. CDR3 in amino acids: CASSQGQALTLNAEAFF. The CDR3 coding sequence is TGCGCCAGCAGCCAAGGACAGGCCCTCACCCTTAACGCTGAAGCTTTCTTT.

The genes are TRBV27 and TRBJ2-3, with D possibly matching TRBD1 (6 bases). The CDR3 spans 17 residues. Deletions cut 3 bases from V and 0 bases from J, with 16 bases between. Germline V gives CDR1 MNHEY, CDR2 SMNVEV (reference sequence). The CDR3 protein is CASSLLDRRTSTDTQYF. CDR3 DNA sequence: TGTGCCAGCAGTTTGCTAGACAGGAGAACTAGCACAGATACGCAGTATTTT.

The chain employs TRBV7-3 and TRBJ1-2; TRBD1 is a possible D gene (5 bases). The CDR3 runs to 21 residues. Germline loops: CDR1 SGHTA, CDR2 FQGTGA. Trimming shortened V by 1 base and J by 4 bases, and 31 bases separated the two germline ends. CDR3 bases: TGTGCCAGCAGCTTAATCCGGAGGGGCGAAAAAGAGGGAGCTCGGGGCTATGGCTACACCTTC. Translating gives CASSLIRRGEKEGARGYGYTF.